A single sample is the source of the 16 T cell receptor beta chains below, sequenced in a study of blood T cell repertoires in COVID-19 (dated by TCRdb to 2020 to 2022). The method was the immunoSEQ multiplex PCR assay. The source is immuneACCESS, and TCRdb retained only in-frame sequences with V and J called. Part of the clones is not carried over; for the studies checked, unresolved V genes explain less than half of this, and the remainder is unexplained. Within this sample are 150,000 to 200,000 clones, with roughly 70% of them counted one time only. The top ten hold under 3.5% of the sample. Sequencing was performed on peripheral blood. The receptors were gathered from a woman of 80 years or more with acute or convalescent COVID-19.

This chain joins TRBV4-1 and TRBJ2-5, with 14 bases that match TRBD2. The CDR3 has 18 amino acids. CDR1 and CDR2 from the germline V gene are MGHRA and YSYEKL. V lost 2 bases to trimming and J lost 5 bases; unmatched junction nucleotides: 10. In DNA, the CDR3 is TGCGCCAGCAGCCAACTCTCAAAGGGACTAGCGGGAGTTGAGACCCAGTACTTC. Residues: CASSQLSKGLAGVETQYF.

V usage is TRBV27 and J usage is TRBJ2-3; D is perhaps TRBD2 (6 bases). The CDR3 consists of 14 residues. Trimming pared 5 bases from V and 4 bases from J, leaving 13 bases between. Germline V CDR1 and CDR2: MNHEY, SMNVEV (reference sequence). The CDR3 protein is CASSPGVGSDTQYF. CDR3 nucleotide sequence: TGTGCCAGCAGTCCGGGAGTGGGTTCAGATACGCAGTATTTT.

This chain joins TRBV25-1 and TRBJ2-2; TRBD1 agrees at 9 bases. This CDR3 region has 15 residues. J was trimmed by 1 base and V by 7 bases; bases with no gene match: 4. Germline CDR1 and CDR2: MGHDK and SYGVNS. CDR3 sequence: CASTTTGGNTGELFF. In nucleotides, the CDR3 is TGTGCCAGCACCACGACAGGGGGGAACACCGGGGAGCTGTTTTTT. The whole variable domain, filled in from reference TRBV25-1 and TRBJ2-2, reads EADIYQTPRYLVIGTGKKITLECSQTMGHDKMYWYQQDPGMELHLIHYSYGVNSTEKGDLSSESTVSRIRTEHFPLTLESARPSHTSQYLCASTTTGGNTGELFFGEGSRLTVL.

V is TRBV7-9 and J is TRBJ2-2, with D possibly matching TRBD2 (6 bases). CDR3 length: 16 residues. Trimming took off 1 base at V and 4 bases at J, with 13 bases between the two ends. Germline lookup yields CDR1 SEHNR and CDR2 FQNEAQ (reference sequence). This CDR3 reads CASSLGRDSTTGELFF. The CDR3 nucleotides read TGTGCCAGCAGCTTAGGGCGGGACTCAACCACCGGGGAGCTGTTTTTT.

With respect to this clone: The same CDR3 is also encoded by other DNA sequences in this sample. The CDR3 nucleotides are TGTGCCACCAGTGATGGACAGGGGCATCAGCCCCAGCATTTT. Protein product: CATSDGQGHQPQHF. V gene TRBV24-1 combines with J gene TRBJ1-5; 9 bases are shared with TRBD1. Germline V gives CDR1 KGHDR, CDR2 SFDVKD. The CDR3 totals 14 residues. V trimming: 3 bases; J trimming: 5 bases; junction bases outside the gene matches: 1.

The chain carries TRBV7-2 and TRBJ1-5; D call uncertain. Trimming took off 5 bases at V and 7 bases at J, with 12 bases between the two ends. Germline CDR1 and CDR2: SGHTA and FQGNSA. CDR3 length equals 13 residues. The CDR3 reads CASSPIDAQPQHF. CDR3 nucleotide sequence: TGTGCCAGCAGCCCCATAGATGCGCAGCCCCAGCATTTT.

The CDR3 sequence is CASRPGTGGVYGYTF. DNA of the CDR3: TGTGCCAGCAGGCCTGGCACAGGGGGTGTCTATGGCTACACCTTC. J is TRBJ1-2 and V is TRBV7-9, with TRBD1 matching 8 bases. The trim removed 6 bases at V and 4 bases at J, leaving 10 bases unmatched. The germline V gene encodes CDR1 SEHNR and CDR2 FQNEAQ (reference sequence). The CDR3 runs 15 residues.

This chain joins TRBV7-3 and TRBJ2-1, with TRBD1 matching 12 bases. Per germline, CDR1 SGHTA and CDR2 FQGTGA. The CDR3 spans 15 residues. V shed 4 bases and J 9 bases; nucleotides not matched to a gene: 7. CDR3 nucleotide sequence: TGTGCCAGCAGCTCCCGGGACAGGGGGCATGGTGAGCAGTTCTTC. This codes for CASSSRDRGHGEQFF.

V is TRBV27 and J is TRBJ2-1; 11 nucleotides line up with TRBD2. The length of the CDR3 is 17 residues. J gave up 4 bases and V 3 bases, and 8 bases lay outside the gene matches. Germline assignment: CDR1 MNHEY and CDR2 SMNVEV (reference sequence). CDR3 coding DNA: TGTGCCAGCAGTTTCCAGACTAGCGGGGCGAAATACAATGAGCAGTTCTTC. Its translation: CASSFQTSGAKYNEQFF.

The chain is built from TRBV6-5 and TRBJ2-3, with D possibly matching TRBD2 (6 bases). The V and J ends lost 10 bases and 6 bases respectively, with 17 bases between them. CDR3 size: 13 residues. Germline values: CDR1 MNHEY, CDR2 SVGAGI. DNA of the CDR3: TGTGCCACCAAAACGACTAGACGGGATACGCAGTATTTT. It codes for CATKTTRRDTQYF.

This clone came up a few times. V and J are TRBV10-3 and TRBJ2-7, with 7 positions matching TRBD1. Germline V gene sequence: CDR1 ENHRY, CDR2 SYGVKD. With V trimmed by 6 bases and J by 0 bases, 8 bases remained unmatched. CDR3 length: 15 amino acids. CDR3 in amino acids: CAISPRGQSSYEQYF. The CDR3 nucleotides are TGTGCCATCAGCCCTCGGGGACAGAGCTCCTACGAGCAGTACTTC.

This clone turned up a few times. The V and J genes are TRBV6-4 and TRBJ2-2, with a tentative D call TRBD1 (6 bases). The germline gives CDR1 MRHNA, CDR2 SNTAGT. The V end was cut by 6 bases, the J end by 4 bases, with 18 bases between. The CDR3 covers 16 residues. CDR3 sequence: CASSRASGTSTGELFF. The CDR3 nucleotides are TGTGCCAGCAGCCGCGCCTCCGGGACAAGCACCGGGGAGCTGTTTTTT.

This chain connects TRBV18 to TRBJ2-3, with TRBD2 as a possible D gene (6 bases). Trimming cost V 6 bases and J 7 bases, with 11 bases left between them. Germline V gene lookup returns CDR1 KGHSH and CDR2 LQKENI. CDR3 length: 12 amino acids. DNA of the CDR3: TGTGCCAGCTCCGACGGGAGATATACGCAGTATTTT. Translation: CASSDGRYTQYF.

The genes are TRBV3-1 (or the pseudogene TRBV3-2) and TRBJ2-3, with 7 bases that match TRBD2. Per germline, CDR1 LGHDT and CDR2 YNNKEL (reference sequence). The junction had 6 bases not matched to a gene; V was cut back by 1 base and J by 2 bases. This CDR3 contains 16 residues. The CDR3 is CASSQAGRELTDTQYF. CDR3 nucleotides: TGTGCCAGCAGCCAAGCAGGGCGGGAGCTCACAGATACGCAGTATTTT.

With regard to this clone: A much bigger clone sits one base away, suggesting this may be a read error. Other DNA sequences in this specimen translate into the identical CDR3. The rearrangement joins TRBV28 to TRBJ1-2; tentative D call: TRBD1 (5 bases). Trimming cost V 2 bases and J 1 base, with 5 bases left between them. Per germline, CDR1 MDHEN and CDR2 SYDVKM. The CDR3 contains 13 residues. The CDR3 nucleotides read TGTGCCAGCAGTTTAAGGGGTAACTATGGCTACACCTTC. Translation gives CASSLRGNYGYTF.

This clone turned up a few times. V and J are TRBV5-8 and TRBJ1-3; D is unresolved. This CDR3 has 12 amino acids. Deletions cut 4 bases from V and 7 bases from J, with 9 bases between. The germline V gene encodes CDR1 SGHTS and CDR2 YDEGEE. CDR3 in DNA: TGTGCCAGCAGCCCGCGGGTGAACACCATATATTTT. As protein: CASSPRVNTIYF.